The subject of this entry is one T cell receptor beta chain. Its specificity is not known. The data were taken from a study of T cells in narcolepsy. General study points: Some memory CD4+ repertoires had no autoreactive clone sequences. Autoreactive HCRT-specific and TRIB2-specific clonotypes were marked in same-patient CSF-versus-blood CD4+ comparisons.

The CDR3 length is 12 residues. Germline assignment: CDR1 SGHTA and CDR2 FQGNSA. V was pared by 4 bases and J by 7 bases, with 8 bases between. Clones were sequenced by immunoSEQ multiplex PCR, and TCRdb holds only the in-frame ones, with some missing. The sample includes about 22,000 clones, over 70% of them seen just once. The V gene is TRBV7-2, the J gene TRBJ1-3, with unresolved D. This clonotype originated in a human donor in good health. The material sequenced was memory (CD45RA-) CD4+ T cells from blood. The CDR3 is CASSSERNTIYF. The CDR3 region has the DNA TGTGCCAGCAGCTCCGAAAGGAACACCATATATTTT. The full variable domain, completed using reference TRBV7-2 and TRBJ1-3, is GAGVSQSPSNKVTEKGKDVELRCDPISGHTALYWYRQSLGQGLEFLIYFQGNSAPDKSGLPSDRFSAERTGGSVSTLTIQRTQQEDSAVYLCASSSERNTIYFGEGSWLTVV.